This is a list of T cell receptor beta chains from one sample in a study of human CD4 T cells and Enterobacteriaceae. Method: immunoSEQ multiplex PCR; TCRdb's copy keeps in-frame clones and lacks some. The table records roughly 28,000 clones, 70% to 90% of them present only once. Sequencing was done on a sample of memory CD4+ T cells from blood. The receptors derive from a human donor in good health. The CDR3 runs from the conserved cysteine through the conserved F or W. The D gene is left open where the match is weak. A row's size may be missing; if present it is once, few, many or a size class.

clone_size: once; cdr3_length: 15; v_call: TRBV14; d_call: -; j_call: TRBJ1-1; cdr3_nt: TGTGCCAGCAGCCAAGCTCTCGGGGGGGGGCGTGAAGCTTTCTTT; cdr3_aa: CASSQALGGGREAFF
clone_size: once; cdr3_length: 14; v_call: TRBV11-2; d_call: -; j_call: TRBJ2-3; cdr3_nt: TGTGCCAGCAGCTCATCCACTGGCACAGATACGCAGTATTTT; cdr3_aa: CASSSSTGTDTQYF
clone_size: -; cdr3_length: 15; v_call: TRBV11-1; d_call: TRBD2; j_call: TRBJ2-7; cdr3_nt: TGTGCCAGCAGTCTCGTCAGCGGGAGCTCCTACGAGCAGTACTTC; cdr3_aa: CASSLVSGSSYEQYF
clone_size: few; cdr3_length: 16; v_call: TRBV7-2; d_call: -; j_call: TRBJ1-6; cdr3_nt: TGTGCCAGCAGCTTAGTTAAGAGCTCCTATAATTCACCCCTCCACTTT; cdr3_aa: CASSLVKSSYNSPLHF
clone_size: -; cdr3_length: 13; v_call: TRBV2; d_call: -; j_call: TRBJ1-6; cdr3_nt: TGTGCCAGCAAAAAGGACGGTAATTCACCCCTCCACTTT; cdr3_aa: CASKKDGNSPLHF
clone_size: few; cdr3_length: 15; v_call: TRBV5-1; d_call: -; j_call: TRBJ2-7; cdr3_nt: TGCGCCAGCAGTCTTAGCCCGGGACCCTTAGTCGAGCAGTACTTC; cdr3_aa: CASSLSPGPLVEQYF
clone_size: once; cdr3_length: 14; v_call: TRBV30; d_call: TRBD2; j_call: TRBJ2-2; cdr3_nt: TGTGCCTGGTCCGGGGGGGCTTCCGCCGGGGAGCTGTTTTTT; cdr3_aa: CAWSGGASAGELFF
clone_size: -; cdr3_length: 14; v_call: TRBV19; d_call: TRBD1; j_call: TRBJ2-1; cdr3_nt: TGTGCCAGTAGTCAGACAGGGGGCCCCTATGAGCAGTTCTTC; cdr3_aa: CASSQTGGPYEQFF
clone_size: -; cdr3_length: 15; v_call: TRBV7-8; d_call: -; j_call: TRBJ1-2; cdr3_nt: TGTGCCAGCAGCTCCCTCATCTCGGGGCCCCATGGCTACACCTTC; cdr3_aa: CASSSLISGPHGYTF
clone_size: -; cdr3_length: 14; v_call: TRBV28; d_call: -; j_call: TRBJ1-3; cdr3_nt: TGTGCCAGCAGTTCTTTTGGGGCTGGAAACACCATATATTTT; cdr3_aa: CASSSFGAGNTIYF